The subject of this entry is one T cell receptor (beta chain). The protocol was immunoSEQ multiplex PCR, while the TCRdb copy is restricted to in-frame clones and leaves out a portion. The profile shows 45,000 to 50,000 clones, more than 85% of them singletons. These data belong to a study of technical replicates of blood from a few donors. CDR3 length: 15 residues. V lost 0 bases, J lost 2 bases, and 8 bases lay in between. The germline V gene encodes CDR1 LGHNA and CDR2 YNFKEQ. The source of this sequence is a human donor in good health. Some clones in this sample may be carry-over from other donors' samples. This rearrangement joins TRBV4-2 to TRBJ1-3; D gene ambiguous. Source material: PBMCs. CDR3 nucleotides: TGTGCCAGCAGCCAAGAAGCGGTAACTGGAAACACCATATATTTT. It translates to CASSQEAVTGNTIYF.